These T cell receptor beta chains were read from a single sample in a study of cytomegalovirus exposure and HLA in healthy donors. Measured with immunoSEQ multiplex PCR; TCRdb has only the in-frame clones, and not every one. Counted here are 90,000 to 150,000 clones, over 70% occurring once; the ten biggest clones make up approximately 4.1%. Sequencing was performed on PBMCs. These receptors came from a woman between 35 and 50 years old in good health and CMV-seronegative. Each CDR3 is given with its conserved first and last residue. Fields, in order: V gene, D gene, clone size, J gene, CDR3 DNA, CDR3 protein. The D gene is left open where the match is weak. Rows give clone size only sometimes, using once, few, many, or a class for an expanded clone.

V: TRBV19
D: TRBD1
size: -
J: TRBJ2-5
DNA: TGTGCCAGTAGACAGGGGTCCGGGGAGACCCAGTACTTC
CDR3: CASRQGSGETQYF

V: TRBV11-2
D: -
size: once
J: TRBJ2-5
DNA: TGTGCCAGCAGCTTCGGCGGCCAAGAGACCCAGTACTTC
CDR3: CASSFGGQETQYF

V: TRBV29-1
D: -
size: -
J: TRBJ2-7
DNA: TGCAGCGTTCGCCTTCCAGGCGGGCGCGGGTTCTACGAGCAGTACTTC
CDR3: CSVRLPGGRGFYEQYF

V: TRBV19
D: -
size: -
J: TRBJ2-7
DNA: TGTGCCAGTAGTCCCCCAGGGGTCGCCTACGAGCAGTACTTC
CDR3: CASSPPGVAYEQYF

V: TRBV6-5
D: TRBD2
size: -
J: TRBJ2-7
DNA: TGTGCCAGCACCCCGGCGGGAGGGGTCGATGGGCAGTACTTC
CDR3: CASTPAGGVDGQYF

V: TRBV11-2
D: -
size: few
J: TRBJ2-6
DNA: TGTGCCAGCAGCCGAGGGAACTCTGGGGCCAACGTCCTGACTTTC
CDR3: CASSRGNSGANVLTF

V: TRBV9
D: TRBD2
size: few
J: TRBJ2-1
DNA: TGTGCCAGCAGCGTTCGGGCGGGAGGGCCTTATGAGCAGTTCTTC
CDR3: CASSVRAGGPYEQFF

V: TRBV5-5
D: TRBD2
size: -
J: TRBJ2-7
DNA: TGTGCCAGCAGCGCTCGGGGAGGGAGGTACGAGCAGTACTTC
CDR3: CASSARGGRYEQYF

V: TRBV28
D: TRBD2
size: -
J: TRBJ2-7
DNA: TGTGCCAGCAGTCGCTGGACTAGCGGGACTCCCTACGAGCAGTACTTC
CDR3: CASSRWTSGTPYEQYF

V: TRBV6-1
D: -
size: -
J: TRBJ1-3
DNA: TGTGCCAGCAGTGAGCACGAACCGGGAAAATCTGGAAACACCATATATTTT
CDR3: CASSEHEPGKSGNTIYF

V: TRBV30
D: -
size: few
J: TRBJ1-2
DNA: TGTGCCTGGAGTGTACCTAGGTCAGGGGCCTATGGCTACACCTTC
CDR3: CAWSVPRSGAYGYTF

V: TRBV7-8
D: TRBD2
size: -
J: TRBJ2-1
DNA: TGTGCCAGCAGCTTAGGCCCGCTGACTAGCGGTTACAATGAGCAGTTCTTC
CDR3: CASSLGPLTSGYNEQFF

V: TRBV19
D: TRBD1
size: -
J: TRBJ1-1
DNA: TGTGCCAGTAGTATCGACAGGGGGGCGAACACTGAAGCTTTCTTT
CDR3: CASSIDRGANTEAFF

V: TRBV7-2
D: TRBD1
size: -
J: TRBJ1-2
DNA: TGTGCCAGCAGCGAACAGGGGGTCCGGGGCTACACCTTC
CDR3: CASSEQGVRGYTF

V: TRBV6-6
D: TRBD1
size: -
J: TRBJ1-1
DNA: TGTGCCAGCAGTATAAGACAGGGTGAAGCTTTCTTT
CDR3: CASSIRQGEAFF

V: TRBV25-1
D: -
size: -
J: TRBJ2-2
DNA: TGTGCCAGCAGTGATAGAAACGCCGGGGAGCTGTTTTTT
CDR3: CASSDRNAGELFF

V: TRBV11-3
D: TRBD1
size: few
J: TRBJ2-1
DNA: TGTGCCAGCAGCTTCGCCGGGACAGGCCACAATGAGCAGTTCTTC
CDR3: CASSFAGTGHNEQFF

V: TRBV28
D: TRBD1
size: -
J: TRBJ1-4
DNA: TGTGCCAGCAGTAGGGGCGGGACAGGGTTTGAAAAACTGTTTTTT
CDR3: CASSRGGTGFEKLFF

V: TRBV7-9
D: -
size: -
J: TRBJ2-7
DNA: TGTGCCAGCAGCTCCCCAACTCGCTACGAGCAGTACTTC
CDR3: CASSSPTRYEQYF

V: TRBV5-1
D: TRBD1
size: few
J: TRBJ2-5
DNA: TGCGCCAGCAGCAGTTGGACAGGGGAAGGAGAGACCCAGTACTTC
CDR3: CASSSWTGEGETQYF

V: TRBV6-1
D: -
size: -
J: TRBJ2-2
DNA: TGTGCCAGCAGTGAATCTGGGTACAGCGGGGAGCTGTTTTTT
CDR3: CASSESGYSGELFF

V: TRBV28
D: -
size: -
J: TRBJ1-5
DNA: TGTGCCAGCAGAGGACAGTTTAGCAATCAGCCCCAGCATTTT
CDR3: CASRGQFSNQPQHF

V: TRBV7-2
D: -
size: -
J: TRBJ2-5
DNA: TGTGCCAGCAGCTTCGGCAGGGAAGAGACCCAGTACTTC
CDR3: CASSFGREETQYF

V: TRBV9
D: TRBD1
size: -
J: TRBJ2-1
DNA: TGTGCCAGCAGCGTAGAAGGGGGCTCACTTTACAATGAGCAGTTCTTC
CDR3: CASSVEGGSLYNEQFF

V: TRBV27
D: -
size: -
J: TRBJ1-4
DNA: TGTGCCAGCAGTCCTTATTCTGCAACTAATGAAAAACTGTTTTTT
CDR3: CASSPYSATNEKLFF

V: TRBV2
D: -
size: -
J: TRBJ1-2
DNA: TGTGCCAGCGGGGAGACAGGATCTAATGGCTACACCTTC
CDR3: CASGETGSNGYTF

V: TRBV25-1
D: TRBD1
size: -
J: TRBJ2-2
DNA: TGTGCCAGCAGTGCGGGACAGGGGGCCGGGGAGCTGTTTTTT
CDR3: CASSAGQGAGELFF